This T cell receptor (beta chain) was profiled in a study of a mutant IDH1 vaccine in newly diagnosed glioma. As for time point: baseline, week 1 (first vaccination visit). The treatment here: pre-vaccination baseline after standard-of-care therapy. Trimming at V came to 1 base and at J to 5 bases, leaving 10 bases not matched to a gene. CDR3 size: 16 residues. Germline CDR1 LGHNT, CDR2 FRNRAP. Here immunoSEQ multiplex PCR was the method, and the copy in TCRdb shows in-frame clones only, minus some. Of more than 50,000 clones listed, 86% are singletons. The rearrangement joins TRBV12-5 to TRBJ1-1; 7 bases are a match to TRBD1. This clonotype was sampled from a man aged 25-45 years with glioma. This specimen was PBMCs, taken from a glioma patient treated with radiotherapy, temozolomide or both. CDR3 protein: CASGLASLRGETEAFF. DNA of the CDR3: TGTGCTAGTGGTTTGGCTTCTCTCAGGGGGGAGACTGAAGCTTTCTTT. Full variable domain (outside the CDR3, taken from reference TRBV12-5 and TRBJ1-1): DARVTQTPRHKVTEMGQEVTMRCQPILGHNTVFWYRQTMMQGLELLAYFRNRAPLDDSGMPKDRFSAEMPDATLATLKIQPSEPRDSAVYFCASGLASLRGETEAFFGQGTRLTVV.